This T cell receptor beta chain was sequenced during a study of cytomegalovirus exposure and HLA in healthy donors listed by TCRdb under 2017. For context, the study as a whole: An earlier analysis of some 600 of the donors reported roughly 300 Gb of sequence data and 117 million unique TCR beta sequences obtained from about 200 million T cells. Every repertoire in the discovery cohort had been generated on one and the same sequencing platform. In an earlier analysis of roughly 600 of the donors, high-throughput TCR beta sequencing was used to judge whether each TCR beta V gene segment behaved as functional or pseudogenic. A separate validation cohort of more than 100 different subjects was used in addition to the 666-subject first cohort. The number of typed donors differed by locus: roughly 629-640 for A, B, C, DRB1 and DQB1; 500 to 550 for DQA1; 606 for DPA1; and around 450 for DPB1. To predict cytomegalovirus infection status, the study brought together high-throughput TCR immunosequencing, statistical association of individual TCRs with disease status, and machine learning. A later analysis re-analyzed previously published TCR beta repertoires from approximately 670 donors and added high-resolution HLA genotyping to study TCR occurrence patterns. Alongside the repertoire data, information on donor age, sex, ethnicity and CMV serostatus was compiled. HLA typing included class I and class II loci at four-digit resolution. The study profiled the T cell repertoires of hundreds of subjects by immunosequencing and related them to cytomegalovirus serostatus. Of the 300 to 500 genotyped donors, 81% were placed in the genetic ancestry cluster associated with self-reported Caucasian donors. Genome-wide SNP genotypes for about 60% of the roughly 670 donors were used in a later genetic analysis, which treated that subset as a discovery cohort. Roughly 300 gigabases of sequencing data and 80 million or so unique TCR sequences were included in an early release covering roughly 600 HLA-typed donors. Among about 400 genotyped donors of the cohort, an average of around 220,000 unique TCR beta nucleotide sequences was sequenced per donor, of which 15% to 20% were non-productive. About five DR-DQ haplotypes were treated as single units for association and clustering because of strong linkage in the cohort. The study was designed to test whether signatures of past pathogen exposure could be identified by cataloging public T cell receptors. Rather than drawing on any new phenotypic data, the later analysis identified candidate immune exposures from TCR beta sequences and the way those sequences occurred across donors.

Overall study results and their limits: Most TCR sequences were seen in very few donors, while some public TCRs were found in many individuals. Several of the top co-occurrence clusters appeared to be linked to parvovirus B19, influenza, CMV and Epstein-Barr virus, according to a later analysis. In an earlier analysis of 587 of the donors, most TCR beta V segments were observed in productive rearrangements about 90% or about 30% of the time, broadly matching IMGT annotations. Only TCR beta chains were sequenced in this cohort, and the absence of alpha or paired-chain data limited detectable features. Because counts were too low, fewer than 20 rarely observed V segments, including chromosome 9 orphons, were excluded from the earlier analysis of under 650 of the donors. In a later genetic analysis, a missense DCLRE1C variant was associated with V-gene and J-gene trimming of TCR beta chains, and the association was replicated in an independent cohort. Linkage disequilibrium might explain the correlated functional status among segregating V segments, but an unknown experimental factor could not be excluded. Because the 87-base-pair reads could not distinguish some IMGT-functional V segments, including TRBV6-2 and TRBV6-3, those segments were excluded. A further reported finding was that TCR beta sequences accurately predicted the HLA-A and HLA-B alleles for most subjects in the first cohort. The classifier was reported to diagnose cytomegalovirus status with high specificity and sensitivity in both the original cohort and the validation cohort. A later analysis found that HLA-associated TCR beta chains were more clonally expanded and had lower generation probabilities than equally common non-associated chains. In a later genetic analysis, fewer N-insertions in productive TCRs were reported among donors in an Asian-associated ancestry cluster than the approximately 670-donor mean. At a false discovery rate of 0.05, a later analysis linked 15,000 to 20,000 TCR beta sequences to specific HLA alleles. In a later analysis, TCR association rates were found to vary across HLA loci, with the most associated TCRs seen for DRB1 alleles and the fewest for HLA-C alleles. Assigning TCR associations to individual alleles was difficult when HLA alleles, especially DR and DQ, strongly co-occurred. A few of the identified cytomegalovirus-associated TCR beta chains were confirmed in vitro to be specific for cytomegalovirus antigens. The only immune exposure information available for the cohort was CMV serostatus. A cluster of highly shared sequence variants was judged likely to be a technical artifact of the sequencing pipeline. Because HLA typing was unavailable for some donors at each locus, only the typed subset was used in association tests. In a later analysis, most CMV-associated TCR beta chains were found to appear HLA-restricted, with HLA associations seemingly driven largely by CMV exposure. A total of about 180 TCR beta chains were listed by the study as associated with cytomegalovirus. Roughly uniform sequencing depth across donors was assumed in presence/absence analyses, although this assumption may not hold. The authors suggested that the approach could potentially be extended to other disease states and immunological phenotypes.

The germline V gene (reference sequence) specifies DFQATT as CDR1 and SNEGSKA as CDR2. CDR3 length: 11 amino acids, cysteine to phenylalanine. Solely the CDR3 DNA is kept, with 33 bases framed from the first base. Libraries came from the immunoSEQ multiplex PCR assay. A mixture of 60 forward primers for TCR Vbeta segments and 13 reverse primers for TCR Jbeta segments was used in the multiplex PCR. A multiplex PCR assay on genomic DNA amplified the CDR3 region of rearranged TCR beta genes. Amplified TCR beta libraries were sequenced as 87-base-pair reads on the Illumina HiSeq System. Regarding the original processing steps: In a later analysis, 77 million or so unique TCR beta chains were counted across the 650 to 750 repertoires, and roughly 10 million of these chains were shared by at least two donors. Raw reads were error-corrected and collapsed into unique sequences by a nearest-neighbor algorithm in which closely related sequences were merged to remove PCR and sequencing errors. V, D and J gene segments were assigned by aligning CDR3 sequences to IMGT reference sequences. For a sequence to be retained, at least a six-nucleotide match to both a V gene segment and a J gene segment was required. Rearrangements were classified as productive when the CDR3 lacked stop codons and remained in frame with V and J, and all other rearrangements were classified as non-productive. CDR3 was defined according to IMGT convention as the region running from the second conserved V-encoded cysteine to the conserved J-encoded phenylalanine. Sequences without an unambiguous match to a single V gene segment were excluded from the earlier analysis of almost 600 of the donors. An earlier analysis of several hundred of the donors called V segments functional above 56.7% productive rearrangements and segregating when the between-donor standard deviation exceeded 5%. To diagnose cytomegalovirus status from the catalog of TCR beta chain sequences, a statistical classification framework was built. A later analysis assigned V and J genes by comparing TCR nucleotide sequences with IMGT/GENE-DB human TR gene sequences. In a later analysis, CDR3 sequences and most-parsimonious VDJ recombination scenarios were assigned using the TCRdist pipeline. In a later analysis, every TCR beta chain was defined by the combination of its CDR3 amino acid sequence and its V-gene family, and reads without a unique V-gene family were dropped. In a later analysis, a few hundred highly shared, low-generation-probability nucleotide sequences were removed to address suspected cross-contamination and a sequencing artifact. A later analysis calculated a clonal expansion index for each public chain from normalized within-repertoire ranks of inferred template counts. In a later analysis, generation probabilities were computed using a VDJ recombination model fitted to out-of-frame rearrangements, and the results were checked against IGoR. In a later analysis, hypergeometric tests were used to score TCR-TCR, TCR-HLA and TCR-CMV co-occurrence, with a repertoire-size bias correction applied to TCR pairs. False discovery rates were estimated in a later analysis by permuting HLA or CMV assignments 20 times. In a later analysis, co-occurring TCRs were grouped with DBSCAN, and TCRdist sequence similarity was added when clustering was performed within HLA-allele-positive subsets. For co-occurrence clustering, repertoires with fewer than 30,000 or more than 120,000 public chains were excluded, along with 5 or 6 repertoires with anomalous nucleotide sharing. The clones in this table, taken by TCRdb from immuneACCESS, are in-frame only. Not every clone is retained; where verified, under half of the shortfall comes from an unresolved V gene, and the cause of the rest is unknown. That table supplies the V and J calls and clone size; D and trimming were determined from the DNA. A total of roughly 150,000 clones appear in this sample, roughly 80% of them only once. The ten largest clones capture 3% to 3.5% of the sample.

As for this clone: This receptor's antigen is unknown. The record has no base qualities; no much larger clone is one base away.

The cohort was made up of about 610 healthy bone marrow donors. All cohort members were sampled while nominally healthy, although unrecorded immune exposures were likely present. The donor was CMV seronegative and belonged to the group of around 350 seronegative cohort members. Every donor gave a peripheral blood sample, and the peripheral blood mononuclear cells from that sample were used for TCR beta sequencing. Genomic DNA was extracted from the blood cell samples with the Qiagen DNeasy Blood Extraction Kit. This receptor was taken from a male donor in good health and CMV-seronegative. This receptor chain uses TRBV20-1 and TRBJ1-2; TRBD1 might be the D gene, on 6 matching bases. The specimen was PBMCs. Here the CDR3 is given as CWTVRQGGYTF. The nucleotide sequence reads as follows: TGCTGGACAGTCCGCCAGGGCGGCTACACCTTC.